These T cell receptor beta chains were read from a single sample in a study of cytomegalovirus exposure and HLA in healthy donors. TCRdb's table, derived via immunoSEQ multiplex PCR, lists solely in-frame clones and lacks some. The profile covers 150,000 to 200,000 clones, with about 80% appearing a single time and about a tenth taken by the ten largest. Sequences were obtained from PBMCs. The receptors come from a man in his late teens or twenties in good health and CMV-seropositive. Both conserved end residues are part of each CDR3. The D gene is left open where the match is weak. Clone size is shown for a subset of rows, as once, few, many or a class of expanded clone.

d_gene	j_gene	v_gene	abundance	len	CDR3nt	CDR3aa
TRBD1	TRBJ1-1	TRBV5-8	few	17	TGTGCCAGCAGGCCGGAGAGGGACAGGGGGCCGAGGACTGAAGCTTTCTTT	CASRPERDRGPRTEAFF
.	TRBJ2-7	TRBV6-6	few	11	TGTGCCAGCAGCTCCCGCTACGAGCAGTACTTC	CASSSRYEQYF
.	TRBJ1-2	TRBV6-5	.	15	TGTGCCAGCAGAAACGGGGGGGCTCAGAGTTATGGCTACACCTTC	CASRNGGAQSYGYTF
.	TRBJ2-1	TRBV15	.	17	TGTGCCACCAGCAGAGATCTCTCTCCCAGCTCCTACAATGAGCAGTTCTTC	CATSRDLSPSSYNEQFF
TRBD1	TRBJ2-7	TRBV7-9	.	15	TGTGCCAGCAGCTTAAGGACAGGCCCCTCTGGCGAGCAGTACTTC	CASSLRTGPSGEQYF
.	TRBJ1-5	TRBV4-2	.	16	TGTGCCAGCAGCCAAGCTCTGGGGGCCTGGAGTCAGCCCCAGCATTTT	CASSQALGAWSQPQHF
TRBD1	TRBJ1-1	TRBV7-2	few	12	TGTGCCAGCAGCGAAGGAGGGGGCCAAGCTTTCTTT	CASSEGGGQAFF
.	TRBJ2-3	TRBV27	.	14	TGTGCCAGCAGATCCTCCCCCGGCACAGATACGCAGTATTTT	CASRSSPGTDTQYF
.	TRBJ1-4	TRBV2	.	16	TGTGCCAGCAAGGAGGGCGCGGGAATAGCTAATGAAAAACTGTTTTTT	CASKEGAGIANEKLFF
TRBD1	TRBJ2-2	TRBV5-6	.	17	TGTGCCAGCAGCCCCGGACAGGGCCGCACGAACACCGGGGAGCTGTTTTTT	CASSPGQGRTNTGELFF
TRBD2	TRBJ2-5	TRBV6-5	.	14	TGTGCCAGCAGTCAAGTAGCGGGAGTGGAGACCCAGTACTTC	CASSQVAGVETQYF
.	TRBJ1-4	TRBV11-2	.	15	TGTGCCAGCAGCTCAAACAGGGTAACTAATGAAAAACTGTTTTTT	CASSSNRVTNEKLFF
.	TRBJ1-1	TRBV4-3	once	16	TGCGCCAGCAGCCAAGATTCAGGCGGGGGTGGCACTGAAGCTTTCTTT	CASSQDSGGGGTEAFF
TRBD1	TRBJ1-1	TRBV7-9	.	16	TGTGCCAGCAGCCGCGGACAGGGGAGTACGCACACTGAAGCTTTCTTT	CASSRGQGSTHTEAFF
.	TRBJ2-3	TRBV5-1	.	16	TGCGCCAGCAGCTTGGAAGTGGGGGCCTCCACAGATACGCAGTATTTT	CASSLEVGASTDTQYF
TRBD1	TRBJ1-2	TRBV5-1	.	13	TGCGCCAGCAGCTTGGGCCCAGGGGGTGGCTACACCTTC	CASSLGPGGGYTF
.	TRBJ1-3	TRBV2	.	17	TGTGCCAGCAGTGAAATTCCCGTCGGGGGAGCTGGAAACACCATATATTTT	CASSEIPVGGAGNTIYF
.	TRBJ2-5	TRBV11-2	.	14	TGTGCCAGCAGCCCCGAGGGCAGGCAAGAGACCCAGTACTTC	CASSPEGRQETQYF
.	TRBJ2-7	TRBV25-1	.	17	TGTGCCAGCAGTTTACTCCACGAGGGGGGGCTACGGTATGAGCAGTACTTC	CASSLLHEGGLRYEQYF
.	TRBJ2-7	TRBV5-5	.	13	TGTGCCAGCAGCCAGAACAGGGAAGAGGAGCAGTACTTC	CASSQNREEEQYF
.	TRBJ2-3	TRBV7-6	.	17	TGTGCCAGCAGCTCGTGGGGGGAGGAACCTAGCACAGATACGCAGTATTTT	CASSSWGEEPSTDTQYF
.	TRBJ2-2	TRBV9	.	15	TGTGCCAGCAGCGTAGAACCAGAAAACACCGGGGAGCTGTTTTTC	CASSVEPENTGELFF
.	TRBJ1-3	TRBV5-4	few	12	TGTGCCAGCAGCCCGGGGGGAAACACCATATATTTT	CASSPGGNTIYF
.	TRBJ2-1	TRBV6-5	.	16	TGTGCCAGCAGTTACTCTATCGGTGGGGGCCTGAATGAGCAGTTCTTC	CASSYSIGGGLNEQFF
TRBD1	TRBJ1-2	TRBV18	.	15	TGTGCCAGCTCACCAGCAGACAGGGTTACCTATGGCTACACCTTC	CASSPADRVTYGYTF
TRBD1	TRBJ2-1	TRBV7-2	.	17	TGTGCCAGCAGCATCAGCTTCCAGGCAGGGGGTCGCAATGAGCAGTTCTTC	CASSISFQAGGRNEQFF
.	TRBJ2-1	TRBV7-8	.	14	TGTGCCAGCAGCTTCGCTGGGAGCTACAATGAGCAGTTCTTC	CASSFAGSYNEQFF
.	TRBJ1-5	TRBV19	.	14	TGTGCCAGTAGTACGACAGGTATGGGTCAGCCCCAGCATTTT	CASSTTGMGQPQHF
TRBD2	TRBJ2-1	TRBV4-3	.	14	TGCGCCCCCAGCCGGGAGGTAGCCCGTGGTGAGCAGTTCTTC	CAPSREVARGEQFF
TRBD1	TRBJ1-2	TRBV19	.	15	TGTGCCAGTAGTTCGACAGGGGGCGGGGGATATGGCTACACCTTC	CASSSTGGGGYGYTF
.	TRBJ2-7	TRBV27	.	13	TGTGCCAGCAGTTTGGGGGCCAGCTACGAGCAGTACTTC	CASSLGASYEQYF
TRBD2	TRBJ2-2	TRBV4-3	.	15	TGCGCCAGCAGCCAAGGGCGGGAGTGGACCGGGGAGCTGTTTTTT	CASSQGREWTGELFF
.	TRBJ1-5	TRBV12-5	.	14	TGTGCATTTGGGAGGGGCCCCGTTGAGCAGCCCCAGCATTTT	CAFGRGPVEQPQHF
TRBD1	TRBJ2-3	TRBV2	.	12	TGTGCCAGCAGTGGGGACAGCGATACGCAGTATTTT	CASSGDSDTQYF
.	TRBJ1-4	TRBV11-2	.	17	TGTGCCAGCAGCTTAGCCGGCTTTGGGAGGGGTAATGAAAAACTGTTTTTT	CASSLAGFGRGNEKLFF
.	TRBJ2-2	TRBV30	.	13	TGTGCCTGGACACAACCGAACGCCGGGGAGCTGTTTTTT	CAWTQPNAGELFF
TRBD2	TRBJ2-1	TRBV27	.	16	TGTGCCAGCAGTCCTATAGCGGGAGGGGTCTACAATGAGCAGTTCTTC	CASSPIAGGVYNEQFF
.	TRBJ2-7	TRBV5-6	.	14	TGTGCCAGCAGCTTTCCGGGGTCAACCTACGAGCAGTACTTC	CASSFPGSTYEQYF
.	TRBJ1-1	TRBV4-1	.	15	TGCGCCAGCAGCCAACCTATGTTTACGAACACTGAAGCTTTCTTT	CASSQPMFTNTEAFF
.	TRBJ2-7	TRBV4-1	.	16	TGCGCCAGCAGCCAAGATATGGTCCTAAGCTCCTACGAGCAGTACTTC	CASSQDMVLSSYEQYF
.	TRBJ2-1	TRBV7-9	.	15	TGTGCCAGCAGCTTAGAAGGCGGAAGCGGCAATGAGCAGTTCTTC	CASSLEGGSGNEQFF
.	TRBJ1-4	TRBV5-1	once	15	TGCGCCAGCAGCTTGGTTCCGGGTTACGGTGAAAAACTGTTTTTT	CASSLVPGYGEKLFF